This TCR beta chain was found in a study of cytomegalovirus exposure and HLA in healthy donors. Points on this clone: Its antigen is unknown.

The PCR employed 60 Vbeta primers together with 13 Jbeta primers. Assay: immunoSEQ multiplex PCR; the TCRdb copy retains only in-frame clones and omits some. The sample includes 180,000 or so clones, about 79% seen only once; the top ten take roughly 0.098%. The study's findings and limits: Later analysis associated a missense DCLRE1C variant with TCR beta V- and J-gene trimming. Rates of TCR association differed by HLA locus in a later analysis, with DRB1 highest and HLA-C lowest. Cytomegalovirus-associated status was assigned to about 150 TCR beta chains.

The germline V and J ends were trimmed by 8 bases and 6 bases, with 10 bases remaining between them. Germline CDR1 is LGHNA and CDR2 is YSLEER. The CDR3 runs to 12 residues. The specimen was PBMCs. This sequence originates from a boy younger than 10 in good health and CMV-seronegative. This chain connects TRBV4-3 to TRBJ1-4; D is undetermined. CDR3 protein: CASGFLDEKLFF. The CDR3 DNA follows: TGCGCCAGCGGCTTCTTGGATGAAAAACTGTTTTTT.